Presented here are 22 T cell receptor beta chains from one specimen sequenced in a study of radiation and T cells in renal cell carcinoma. Only in-frame clones appear in the TCRdb table, and some are missing; sequencing was by immunoSEQ multiplex PCR. The sample holds approximately 94,000 clones, 70% to 85% seen once. Specified time point: baseline pretreatment blood. Indicated treatment: 15 Gy SBRT to primary tumor, nephrectomy 4 weeks later. Specimen: blood, collected from a patient whose treatment included radiotherapy and nephrectomy. The receptors shown here come from a man in his 60s with renal cell carcinoma.

The V gene is TRBV5-1, the J gene TRBJ1-2; weak D call: TRBD1 (5 bases). The germline V gene has CDR1 SGHRS and CDR2 YFSETQ. The CDR3 runs 14 residues. Trimming left V 3 bases short and J 6 bases short, with 15 bases between. The chain's CDR3 is CASSYQQVGDGYTF. CDR3 sequence (DNA): TGCGCCAGCAGCTACCAGCAGGTGGGGGATGGCTACACCTTC.

This clone was seen more than once but under ten times. The V and J genes are TRBV7-2 and TRBJ2-1; tentatively, D is TRBD1 or TRBD2 (6 bases each). The CDR3 extends over 15 amino acids. Germline-derived CDR1 and CDR2 are SGHTA and FQGNSA. V was clipped by 5 bases and J by 2 bases, with 13 bases between them. This CDR3 reads CASSEQGGPYNEQFF. CDR3 in DNA: TGTGCCAGCAGCGAACAGGGAGGACCCTACAATGAGCAGTTCTTC.

The V gene is TRBV7-9, the J gene TRBJ1-2; the D is unclear. This CDR3 contains 13 residues. Per the germline V gene, CDR1 is SEHNR and CDR2 is FQNEAQ (reference sequence). The V gene lost 3 bases and the J gene lost 2 bases, with 7 bases spanning the gap. The CDR3 is CASSFGQNYGYTF. The DNA of the CDR3 is TGTGCCAGCAGCTTTGGGCAGAACTATGGCTACACCTTC.

The genes are TRBV7-9 and TRBJ1-5; D remains unclear. The CDR3 is 13 amino acids. The ends were cut back, 5 bases at V and 4 bases at J, with 9 bases in the middle. The V gene's germline CDR1 is SEHNR and CDR2 FQNEAQ (reference sequence). The CDR3 DNA is TGTGCCAGCAGCCCCATGGCGAATCAGCCCCAGCATTTT. This codes for CASSPMANQPQHF.

J is TRBJ2-1 and V is TRBV18, with 16 bases fitting TRBD2. V trimming: 6 bases; J trimming: 9 bases; junction bases outside the gene matches: 8. Germline CDR1 KGHSH, CDR2 LQKENI. This CDR3 region has 16 residues. The CDR3 loop is CASSAPGLAGGPEQFF. CDR3 nucleotides: TGTGCCAGCTCGGCCCCGGGACTAGCGGGAGGGCCTGAGCAGTTCTTC.

CDR3 sequence: CASSIGHLRNTEAFF. CDR3 DNA: TGCGCCAGCAGCATAGGACACTTAAGGAACACTGAAGCTTTCTTT. This sequence joins TRBV5-1 and TRBJ1-1; possibly TRBD1 for D (5 bases). V was shortened by 4 bases and J by 1 base, with 14 bases between the two germline ends. The CDR3 runs 15 residues. Germline V lookup: CDR1 SGHRS, CDR2 YFSETQ.

The chain uses TRBV15 and TRBJ2-5, with a possible D match to TRBD2 (6 bases). Germline-derived CDR1 and CDR2 are LNHNV and YYDKDF (reference sequence). CDR3 size: 15 residues. The V end was cut by 5 bases, the J end by 4 bases, with 17 bases between. DNA for the CDR3: TGTGCCACCAGCTTGCTACGGGAGAGCGGAGAGACCCAGTACTTC. Encoded protein: CATSLLRESGETQYF.

This chain connects TRBV6-1 to TRBJ1-3; D ambiguous. The ends were cut back, 0 bases at V and 8 bases at J, with 17 bases in the middle. Looked up from germline, CDR1 is MNHNS and CDR2 is SASEGT. CDR3 length: 16 residues. CDR3 coding DNA: TGTGCCAGCAGTGAAGCGGCAAGGTTTCTTGGGGACACCATATATTTT. It yields the protein CASSEAARFLGDTIYF.

The chain combines TRBV30 with TRBJ2-3; D gene uncertain. Germline CDR1 is GTSNPN and CDR2 is SVGIG (reference sequence). This CDR3 contains 11 residues. Trimming left V 5 bases short and J 5 bases short, with 8 bases between. The CDR3 loop is CAWDRRDTQYF. The CDR3 bases are TGTGCCTGGGACCGGAGAGATACGCAGTATTTT.

This chain links TRBV18 with TRBJ2-1; 11 positions match TRBD2. This CDR3 region has 16 residues. V lost 4 bases and J lost 7; bases outside the gene matches: 9. In germline, CDR1 is KGHSH, CDR2 LQKENI. CDR3 in DNA: TGTGCCAGCTCACAAATACTAGCGGGAGAGGGGAATGAGCAGTTCTTC. Its protein is CASSQILAGEGNEQFF. Complete variable domain (other parts from reference TRBV18 and TRBJ2-1): NAGVMQNPRHLVRRRGQEARLRCSPMKGHSHVYWYRQLPEEGLKFMVYLQKENIIDESGMPKERFSAEFPKEGPSILRIQQVVRGDSAAYFCASSQILAGEGNEQFFGPGTRLTVL.

The chain couples TRBV18 to TRBJ2-1; tentatively, D is TRBD2 (6 bases). CDR3 length: 16 amino acids. Per germline, CDR1 KGHSH and CDR2 LQKENI. The ends were cut back, 3 bases at V and 0 bases at J, with 12 bases in the middle. CDR3 bases: TGTGCCAGCTCACCGGCGGGGAGAGGCTCCTACAATGAGCAGTTCTTC. Encoded protein: CASSPAGRGSYNEQFF.

The chain has TRBV7-3 and TRBJ2-2, with D maybe TRBD1 (5 bases). V lost 5 bases and J 6 bases, leaving 16 bases between the germline ends. The CDR3 extends over 15 amino acids. Germline V gene sequence: CDR1 SGHTA, CDR2 FQGTGA. The CDR3: CASSPTLDIAGELFF. The DNA of the CDR3 is TGTGCCAGCAGCCCTACTCTGGACATCGCCGGGGAGCTGTTTTTT.

The genes are TRBV5-8 and TRBJ2-3; D could derive from TRBD1 or TRBD2 (5 bases each). CDR1 SGHTS and CDR2 YDEGEE come from the germline V gene. This CDR3 comprises 15 residues. Trimming removed 4 bases from V and 2 bases from J, with 14 bases in between. CDR3 sequence: CASSTSWDPTDTQYF. The CDR3 nucleotides are TGTGCCAGCAGCACCTCATGGGACCCCACAGATACGCAGTATTTT.

V gene TRBV27 combines with J gene TRBJ1-1, with 10 bases that match TRBD1. J was trimmed by 7 bases and V by 4 bases; bases with no gene match: 3. The germline V gene has CDR1 MNHEY and CDR2 SMNVEV (reference sequence). The length of the CDR3 is 13 residues. The CDR3 spells CASSSWTGGEAFF. The CDR3 bases are TGTGCCAGCAGTTCCTGGACAGGGGGTGAAGCTTTCTTT.

In nucleotides, the CDR3 is TGTGCCAGCAGCTTATCAAGGGGCTTTGGCTACACCTTC. It is translated as CASSLSRGFGYTF. The chain recombines TRBV11-2 with TRBJ1-2; D is possibly TRBD1 (5 bases). Deletions cut 2 bases from V and 7 bases from J, with 11 bases between. Germline V gives CDR1 SGHAT, CDR2 FQNNGV. CDR3 length: 13 residues.

This chain joins TRBV10-3 and TRBJ2-6, with D possibly matching TRBD2 (5 bases). The CDR3 runs to 12 residues. Germline CDR1 is ENHRY and CDR2 is SYGVKD. The CDR3: CASGTGANVLTF. The CDR3 nucleotides read TGTGCTTCGGGGACTGGGGCCAACGTCCTGACTTTC.

This chain links TRBV10-1 with TRBJ2-7, with TRBD1 matching 7 bases. J gave up 7 bases and V 9 bases, and 12 bases lay outside the gene matches. The CDR3 sequence is 13 residues long. Germline CDR1 is WNHNN and CDR2 is SYGVQD (reference sequence). In DNA form, the CDR3 reads TGCGCCAGACGTCAATTTAGGGGGCGGGAGCAGTACTTC. Amino acid sequence: CARRQFRGREQYF.

The CDR3 coding sequence is TGTGCCAGCAAGCCCAGCTATGGCTACACCTTC. Amino acids: CASKPSYGYTF. This sequence joins TRBV6-5 and TRBJ1-2; no reliable D call. This CDR3 has 11 residues. Trimming removed 7 bases from V and 4 bases from J, with 7 bases in between. The germline CDR1 and CDR2 sequences are MNHEY and SVGAGI.

This clone was seen a few times. The V and J genes are TRBV27 and TRBJ2-6; D may be TRBD1 or TRBD2 (5 bases each). V was clipped by 3 bases and J by 0 bases, with 18 bases between them. Germline loops: CDR1 MNHEY, CDR2 SMNVEV (reference sequence). The CDR3 sequence is 19 residues long. The DNA for the CDR3 is TGTGCCAGCAGTTTTCGGTACCGGGACGGCAGCTCTGGGGCCAACGTCCTGACTTTC. Translation: CASSFRYRDGSSGANVLTF. Based on the CDR3 plus reference TRBV27 and TRBJ2-6, the full variable domain is EAQVTQNPRYLITVTGKKLTVTCSQNMNHEYMSWYRQDPGLGLRQIYYSMNVEVTDKGDVPEGYKVSRKEKRNFPLILESPSPNQTSLYFCASSFRYRDGSSGANVLTFGAGSRLTVL.

The genes are TRBV19 and TRBJ2-1; 8 bases are shared with TRBD2. Unmatched junction bases numbered 12, after V lost 3 bases and J lost 8 bases. The CDR3 is 16 residues long. Germline values: CDR1 LNHDA, CDR2 SQIVND (reference sequence). In DNA form, the CDR3 reads TGTGCCAGTAGTATCCTCAACGGGAGGGCCCGGTATGAGCAGTTCTTC. It is translated as CASSILNGRARYEQFF. The full variable domain, rest sourced from reference TRBV19 and TRBJ2-1, is DGGITQSPKYLFRKEGQNVTLSCEQNLNHDAMYWYRQDPGQGLRLIYYSQIVNDFQKGDIAEGYSVSREKKESFPLTVTSAQKNPTAFYLCASSILNGRARYEQFFGPGTRLTVL.

This chain connects TRBV7-2 to TRBJ1-1; D unresolved. The germline CDR1 and CDR2 sequences are SGHTA and FQGNSA. Trimming pared 1 base from V and 6 bases from J, leaving 12 bases between. This CDR3 is 14 amino acids long. The DNA of the CDR3 is TGTGCCAGCAGCTTAGACCTATACGTACCTGAAGCTTTCTTT. Translating gives CASSLDLYVPEAFF.

This clone has only one observation. J is TRBJ1-1 and V is TRBV5-1, with D perhaps matching TRBD1 (6 bases). Germline CDR1 SGHRS, CDR2 YFSETQ. V was clipped by 2 bases and J by 1 base, with 18 bases between them. CDR3 length: 17 amino acids. DNA of the CDR3: TGCGCCAGCAGCTTAAGAAATGTGGGGACAAGGAACACTGAAGCTTTCTTT. Residues: CASSLRNVGTRNTEAFF.